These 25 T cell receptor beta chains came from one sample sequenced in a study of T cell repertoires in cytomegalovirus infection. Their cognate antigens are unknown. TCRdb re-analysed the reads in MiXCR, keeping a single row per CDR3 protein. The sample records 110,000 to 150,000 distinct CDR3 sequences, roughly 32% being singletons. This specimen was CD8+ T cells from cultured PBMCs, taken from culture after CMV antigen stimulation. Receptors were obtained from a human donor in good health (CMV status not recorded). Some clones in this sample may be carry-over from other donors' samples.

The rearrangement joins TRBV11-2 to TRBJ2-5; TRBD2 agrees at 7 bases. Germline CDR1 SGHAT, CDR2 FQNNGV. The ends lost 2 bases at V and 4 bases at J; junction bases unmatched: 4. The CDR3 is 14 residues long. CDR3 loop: CASSLWSGGETQYF. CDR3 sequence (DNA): TGTGCCAGCAGCTTATGGTCGGGGGGAGAGACCCAGTACTTC.

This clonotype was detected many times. The CDR3 nucleotides are TGTGCCAGCACCATAGTGGGGGGGCTTCAAGAGACCCAGTACTTC. This translates into CASTIVGGLQETQYF. V usage is TRBV7-2 and J usage is TRBJ2-5; a possible D gene is TRBD2 (7 bases). Germline V gene sequence: CDR1 SGHTA, CDR2 FQGNSA. The CDR3 has 15 residues. V gave up 7 bases and J gave up 2 bases, with 17 bases separating them.

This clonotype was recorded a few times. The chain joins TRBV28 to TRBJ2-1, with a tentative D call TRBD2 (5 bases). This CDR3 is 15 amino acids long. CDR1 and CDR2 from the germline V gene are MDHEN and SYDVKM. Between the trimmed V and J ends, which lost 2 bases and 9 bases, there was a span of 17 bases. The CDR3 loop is CASSLTGSRSGEQFF. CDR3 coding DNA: TGTGCCAGCAGTTTAACGGGGAGCAGAAGTGGTGAGCAGTTCTTC. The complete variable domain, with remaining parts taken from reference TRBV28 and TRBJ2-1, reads DVKVTQSSRYLVKRTGEKVFLECVQDMDHENMFWYRQDPGLGLRLIYFSYDVKMKEKGDIPEGYSVSREKKERFSLILESASTNQTSMYLCASSLTGSRSGEQFFGPGTRLTVL.

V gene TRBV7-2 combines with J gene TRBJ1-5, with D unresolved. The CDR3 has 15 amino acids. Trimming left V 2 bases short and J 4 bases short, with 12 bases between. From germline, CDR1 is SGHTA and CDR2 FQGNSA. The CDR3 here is CASSLRALANQPQHF. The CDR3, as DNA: TGTGCCAGCAGCTTAAGGGCTTTGGCTAATCAGCCCCAGCATTTT.

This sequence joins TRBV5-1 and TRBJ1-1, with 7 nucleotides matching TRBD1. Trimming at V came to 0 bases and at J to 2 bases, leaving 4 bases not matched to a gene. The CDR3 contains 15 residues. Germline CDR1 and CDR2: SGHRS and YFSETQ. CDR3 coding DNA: TGCGCCAGCAGCTTGGAGGGGACAGCCAACACTGAAGCTTTCTTT. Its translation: CASSLEGTANTEAFF.

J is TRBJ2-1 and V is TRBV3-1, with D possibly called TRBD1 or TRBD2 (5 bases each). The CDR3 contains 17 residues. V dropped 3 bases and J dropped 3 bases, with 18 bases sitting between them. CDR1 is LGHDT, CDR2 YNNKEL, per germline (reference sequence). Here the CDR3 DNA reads TGTGCCAGCAGCCAGGCGCCGGGGCCCGACATCTACAATGAGCAGTTCTTC. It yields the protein CASSQAPGPDIYNEQFF.

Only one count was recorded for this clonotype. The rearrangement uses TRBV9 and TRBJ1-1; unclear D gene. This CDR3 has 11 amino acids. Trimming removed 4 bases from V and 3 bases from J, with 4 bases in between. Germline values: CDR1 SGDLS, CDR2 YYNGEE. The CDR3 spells CASSPHTEAFF. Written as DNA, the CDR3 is TGTGCCAGCAGCCCCCACACTGAAGCTTTCTTT. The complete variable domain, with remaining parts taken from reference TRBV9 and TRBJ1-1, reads DSGVTQTPKHLITATGQRVTLRCSPRSGDLSVYWYQQSLDQGLQFLIQYYNGEERAKGNILERFSAQQFPDLHSELNLSSLELGDSALYFCASSPHTEAFFGQGTRLTVV.

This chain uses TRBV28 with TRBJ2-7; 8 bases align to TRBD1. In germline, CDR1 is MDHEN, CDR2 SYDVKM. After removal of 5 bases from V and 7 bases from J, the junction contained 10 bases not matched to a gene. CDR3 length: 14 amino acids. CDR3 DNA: TGTGCCAGCAGTCTCCTGGACAGGGTGGTAGAGCAGTACTTC. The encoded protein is CASSLLDRVVEQYF.

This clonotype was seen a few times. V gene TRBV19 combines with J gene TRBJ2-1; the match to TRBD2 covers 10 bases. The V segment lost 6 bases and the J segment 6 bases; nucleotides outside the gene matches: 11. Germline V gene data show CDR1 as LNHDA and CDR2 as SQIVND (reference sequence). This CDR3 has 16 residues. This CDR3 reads CASSYEAGGLTNEQFF. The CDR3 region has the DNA TGTGCCAGTAGCTATGAAGCGGGGGGGCTTACCAATGAGCAGTTCTTC.

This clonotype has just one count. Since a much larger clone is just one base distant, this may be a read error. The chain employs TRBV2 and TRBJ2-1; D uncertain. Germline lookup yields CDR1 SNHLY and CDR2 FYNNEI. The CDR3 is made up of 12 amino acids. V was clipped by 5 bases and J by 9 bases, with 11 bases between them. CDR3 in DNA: TGTGCCAGCAGTCCCTGGACCGTTGAGCAGTTCTTC. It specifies CASSPWTVEQFF.

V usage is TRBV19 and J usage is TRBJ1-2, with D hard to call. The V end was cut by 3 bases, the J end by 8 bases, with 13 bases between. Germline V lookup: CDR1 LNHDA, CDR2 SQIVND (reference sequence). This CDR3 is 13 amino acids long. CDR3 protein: CASSIATGGGYTF. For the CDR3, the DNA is TGTGCCAGTAGTATCGCGACGGGTGGAGGCTACACCTTC. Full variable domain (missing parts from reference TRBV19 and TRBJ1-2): DGGITQSPKYLFRKEGQNVTLSCEQNLNHDAMYWYRQDPGQGLRLIYYSQIVNDFQKGDIAEGYSVSREKKESFPLTVTSAQKNPTAFYLCASSIATGGGYTFGSGTRLTVV.

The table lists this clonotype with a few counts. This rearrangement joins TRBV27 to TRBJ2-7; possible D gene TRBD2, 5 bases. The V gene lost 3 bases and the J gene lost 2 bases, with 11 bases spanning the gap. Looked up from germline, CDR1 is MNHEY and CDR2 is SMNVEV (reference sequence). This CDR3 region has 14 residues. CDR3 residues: CASSFVGLTYEQYF. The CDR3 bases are TGTGCCAGCAGTTTTGTAGGACTCACCTACGAGCAGTACTTC.

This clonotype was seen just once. In DNA form, the CDR3 reads TGCGCCAGCAGCCTTAACAGGGGGCAATACAATGAGCAGTTCTTC. It yields the protein CASSLNRGQYNEQFF. The gene calls are TRBV4-1 and TRBJ2-1; TRBD1 matches at 9 bases. The CDR3 is made up of 15 amino acids. Per the germline V gene, CDR1 is MGHRA and CDR2 is YSYEKL. Trimming removed 4 bases from V and 4 bases from J; junction bases left unmatched: 5.

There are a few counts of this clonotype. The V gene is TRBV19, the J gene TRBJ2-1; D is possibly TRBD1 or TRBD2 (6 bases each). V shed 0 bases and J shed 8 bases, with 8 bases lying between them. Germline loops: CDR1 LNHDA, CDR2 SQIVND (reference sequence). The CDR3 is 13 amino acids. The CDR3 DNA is TGTGCCAGTAGTATAGATAGGGGGGATGAGCAGTTCTTC. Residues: CASSIDRGDEQFF. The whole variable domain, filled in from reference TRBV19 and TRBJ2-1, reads DGGITQSPKYLFRKEGQNVTLSCEQNLNHDAMYWYRQDPGQGLRLIYYSQIVNDFQKGDIAEGYSVSREKKESFPLTVTSAQKNPTAFYLCASSIDRGDEQFFGPGTRLTVL.

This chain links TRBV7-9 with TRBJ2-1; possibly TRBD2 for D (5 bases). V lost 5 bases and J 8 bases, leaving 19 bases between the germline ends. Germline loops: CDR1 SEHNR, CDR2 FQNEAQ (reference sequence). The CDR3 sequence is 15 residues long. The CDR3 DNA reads TGTGCCAGCAGCCCACTTCCCTTGTCGGAGGATGAGCAGTTCTTC. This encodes CASSPLPLSEDEQFF. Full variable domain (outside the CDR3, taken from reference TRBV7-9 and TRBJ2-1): DTGVSQNPRHKITKRGQNVTFRCDPISEHNRLYWYRQTLGQGPEFLTYFQNEAQLEKSRLLSDRFSAERPKGSFSTLEIQRTEQGDSAMYLCASSPLPLSEDEQFFGPGTRLTVL.

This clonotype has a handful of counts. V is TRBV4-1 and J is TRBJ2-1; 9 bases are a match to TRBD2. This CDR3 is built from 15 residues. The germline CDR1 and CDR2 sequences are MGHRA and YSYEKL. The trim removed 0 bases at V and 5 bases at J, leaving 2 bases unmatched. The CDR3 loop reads CASSQDGGGDNEQFF. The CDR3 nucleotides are TGCGCCAGCAGCCAAGATGGCGGGGGGGACAATGAGCAGTTCTTC.

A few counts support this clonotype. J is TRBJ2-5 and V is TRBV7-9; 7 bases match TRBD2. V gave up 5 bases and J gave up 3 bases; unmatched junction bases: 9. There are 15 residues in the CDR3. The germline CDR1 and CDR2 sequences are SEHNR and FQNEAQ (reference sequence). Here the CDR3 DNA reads TGTGCCAGCAGCCCGGGGAGCGCGGGGGAAGAGACCCAGTACTTC. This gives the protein CASSPGSAGEETQYF.

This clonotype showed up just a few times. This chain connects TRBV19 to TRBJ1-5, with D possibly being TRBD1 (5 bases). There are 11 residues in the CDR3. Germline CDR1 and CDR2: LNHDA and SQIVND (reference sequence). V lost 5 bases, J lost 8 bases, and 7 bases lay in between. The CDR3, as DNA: TGTGCCAGTAGTTCGGGGGAGCCCCAGCATTTT. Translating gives CASSSGEPQHF. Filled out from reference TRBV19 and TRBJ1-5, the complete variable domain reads DGGITQSPKYLFRKEGQNVTLSCEQNLNHDAMYWYRQDPGQGLRLIYYSQIVNDFQKGDIAEGYSVSREKKESFPLTVTSAQKNPTAFYLCASSSGEPQHFGDGTRLSIL.

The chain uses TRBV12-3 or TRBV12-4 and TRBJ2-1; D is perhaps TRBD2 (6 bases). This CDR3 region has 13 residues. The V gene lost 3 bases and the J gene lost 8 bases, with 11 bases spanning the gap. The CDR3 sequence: CASSFAGPDEQFF. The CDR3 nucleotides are TGTGCCAGCAGTTTTGCGGGGCCGGATGAGCAGTTCTTC.

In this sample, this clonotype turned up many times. The CDR3 loop reads CASNDGVQPQHF. The DNA for the CDR3 is TGTGCCAGCAACGACGGTGTACAGCCCCAGCATTTT. V gene TRBV2 combines with J gene TRBJ1-5; unclear D gene. Germline CDR1 is SNHLY and CDR2 is FYNNEI. The ends were cut back, 7 bases at V and 7 bases at J, with 11 bases in the middle. The CDR3 loop spans 12 amino acids.

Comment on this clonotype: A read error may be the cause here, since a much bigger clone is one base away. CDR3 DNA: TGTGCCAGGAGCCACTTACGGGCGGGGGGCGGCACCGGGGAGCTGTTTTTT. This codes for CARSHLRAGGGTGELFF. V usage is TRBV12-3 or TRBV12-4 and J usage is TRBJ2-2; TRBD2 agrees at 8 bases. J lost 4 bases, V lost 9 bases, and 16 bases had no gene match. There are 17 residues in the CDR3.

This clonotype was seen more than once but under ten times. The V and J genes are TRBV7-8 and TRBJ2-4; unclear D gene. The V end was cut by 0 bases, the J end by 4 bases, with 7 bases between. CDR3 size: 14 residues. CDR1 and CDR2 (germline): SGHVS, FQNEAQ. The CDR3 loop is CASSLADGKNIQYF. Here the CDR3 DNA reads TGTGCCAGCAGCTTAGCTGACGGAAAAAACATTCAGTACTTC.

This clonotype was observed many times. The DNA for the CDR3 is TGTGCCAGCAGTTCCGGGACAGGGTTGAAGCAGCCCCAGCATTTT. It yields the protein CASSSGTGLKQPQHF. The chain couples TRBV7-9 to TRBJ1-5; 9 bases match TRBD1. The CDR3 totals 15 residues. J lost 7 bases, V lost 6 bases, and 10 bases had no gene match. Germline V gene lookup returns CDR1 SEHNR and CDR2 FQNEAQ (reference sequence).

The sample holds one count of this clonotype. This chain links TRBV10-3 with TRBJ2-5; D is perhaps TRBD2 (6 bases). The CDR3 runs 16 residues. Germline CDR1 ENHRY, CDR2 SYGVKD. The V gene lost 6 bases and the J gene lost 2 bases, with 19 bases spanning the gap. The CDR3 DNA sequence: TGTGCCATCAGCGGAGGGGTCCAAGCATCTCAAGAGACCCAGTACTTC. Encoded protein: CAISGGVQASQETQYF.

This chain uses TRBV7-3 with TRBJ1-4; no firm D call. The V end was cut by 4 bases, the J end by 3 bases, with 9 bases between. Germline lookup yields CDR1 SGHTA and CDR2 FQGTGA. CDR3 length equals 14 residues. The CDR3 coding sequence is TGTGCCAGCAGCTCCTTTGAGCCTAATGAAAAACTGTTTTTT. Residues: CASSSFEPNEKLFF.